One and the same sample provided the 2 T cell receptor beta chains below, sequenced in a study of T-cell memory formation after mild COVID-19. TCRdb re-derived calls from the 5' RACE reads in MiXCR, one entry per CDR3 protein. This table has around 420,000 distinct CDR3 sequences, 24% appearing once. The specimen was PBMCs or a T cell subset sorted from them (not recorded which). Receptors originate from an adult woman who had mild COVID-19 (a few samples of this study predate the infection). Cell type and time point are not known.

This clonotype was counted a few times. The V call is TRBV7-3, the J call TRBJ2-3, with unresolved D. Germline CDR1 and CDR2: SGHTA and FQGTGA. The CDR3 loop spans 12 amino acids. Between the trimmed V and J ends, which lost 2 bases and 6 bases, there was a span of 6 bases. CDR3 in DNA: TGTGCCAGCAGCTTATCTTGGGATACGCAGTATTTT. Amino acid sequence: CASSLSWDTQYF. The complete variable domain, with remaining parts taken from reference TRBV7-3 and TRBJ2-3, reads GAGVSQTPSNKVTEKGKYVELRCDPISGHTALYWYRQSLGQGPEFLIYFQGTGAADDSGLPNDRFFAVRPEGSVSTLKIQRTERGDSAVYLCASSLSWDTQYFGPGTRLTVL.

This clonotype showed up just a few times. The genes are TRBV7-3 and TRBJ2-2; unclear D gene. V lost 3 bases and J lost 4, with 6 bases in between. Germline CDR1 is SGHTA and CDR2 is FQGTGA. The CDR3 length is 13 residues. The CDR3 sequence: CASSFLGTGELFF. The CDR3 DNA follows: TGTGCCAGCAGCTTCCTAGGCACCGGGGAGCTGTTTTTT.